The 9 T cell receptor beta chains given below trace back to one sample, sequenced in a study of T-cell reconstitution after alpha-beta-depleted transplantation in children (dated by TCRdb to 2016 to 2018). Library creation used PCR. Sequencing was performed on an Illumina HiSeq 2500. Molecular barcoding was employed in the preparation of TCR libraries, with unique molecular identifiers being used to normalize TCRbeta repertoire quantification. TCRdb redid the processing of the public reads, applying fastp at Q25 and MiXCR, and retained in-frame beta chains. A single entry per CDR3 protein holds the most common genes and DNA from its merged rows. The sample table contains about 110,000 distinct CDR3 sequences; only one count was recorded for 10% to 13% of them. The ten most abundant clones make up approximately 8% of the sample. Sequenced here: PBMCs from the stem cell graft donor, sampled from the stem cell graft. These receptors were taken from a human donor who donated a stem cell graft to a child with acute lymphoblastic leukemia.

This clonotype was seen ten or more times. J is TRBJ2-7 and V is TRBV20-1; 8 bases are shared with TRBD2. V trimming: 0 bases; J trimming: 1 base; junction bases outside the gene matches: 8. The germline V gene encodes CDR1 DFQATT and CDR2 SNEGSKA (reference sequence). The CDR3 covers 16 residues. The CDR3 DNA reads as TGCAGTGCTAGAGATCCAGGACTAGCAATTTCCTACGAGCAGTACTTC. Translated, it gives CSARDPGLAISYEQYF.

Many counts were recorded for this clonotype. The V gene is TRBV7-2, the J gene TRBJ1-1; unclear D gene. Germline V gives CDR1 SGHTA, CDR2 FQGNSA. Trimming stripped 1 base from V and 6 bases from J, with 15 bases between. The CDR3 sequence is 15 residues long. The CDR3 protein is CASSLVGSATPEAFF. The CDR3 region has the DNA TGTGCCAGCAGCTTAGTTGGGAGCGCGACCCCTGAAGCTTTCTTT.

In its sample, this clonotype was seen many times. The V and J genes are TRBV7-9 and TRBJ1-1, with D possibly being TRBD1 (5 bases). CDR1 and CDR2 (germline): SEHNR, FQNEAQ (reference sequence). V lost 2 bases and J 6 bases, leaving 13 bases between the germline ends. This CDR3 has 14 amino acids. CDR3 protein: CASSLSRAGAEAFF. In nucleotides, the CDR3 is TGTGCCAGCAGCTTATCCAGGGCGGGAGCTGAAGCTTTCTTT.

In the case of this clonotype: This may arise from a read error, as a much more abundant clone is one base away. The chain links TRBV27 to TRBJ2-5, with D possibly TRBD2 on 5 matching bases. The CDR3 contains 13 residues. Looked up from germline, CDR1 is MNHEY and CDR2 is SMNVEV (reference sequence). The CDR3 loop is CASSPRVGETKYF. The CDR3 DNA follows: TGTGCCAGCAGTCCGCGGGTCGGAGAGACCAAGTACTTC.

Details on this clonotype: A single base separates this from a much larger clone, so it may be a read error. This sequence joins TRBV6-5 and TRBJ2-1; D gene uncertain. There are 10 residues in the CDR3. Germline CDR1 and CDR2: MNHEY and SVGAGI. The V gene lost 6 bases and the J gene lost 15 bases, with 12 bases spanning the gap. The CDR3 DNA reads TGTGCCAGCAGGTTACAGTACCGGTTCTTC. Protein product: CASRLQYRFF.

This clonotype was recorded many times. CDR3 amino acids: CASSLLGDTGQHF. Here the CDR3 DNA reads TGTGCCAGCAGCCTCCTTGGAGACACCGGGCAGCATTTT. The chain carries TRBV5-6 and TRBJ1-5; the D is unclear. The CDR3 totals 13 residues. Trimming stripped 4 bases from V and 13 bases from J, with 18 bases between. Germline-derived CDR1 and CDR2 are SGHDT and YYEEEE.

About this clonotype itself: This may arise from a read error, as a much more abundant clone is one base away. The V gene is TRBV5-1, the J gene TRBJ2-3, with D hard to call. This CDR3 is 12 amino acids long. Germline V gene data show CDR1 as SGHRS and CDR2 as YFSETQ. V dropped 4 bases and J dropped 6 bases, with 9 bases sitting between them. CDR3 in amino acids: CASSHVRDTQYF. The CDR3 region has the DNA TGCGCCAGCAGCCATGTGAGGGATACGCAGTATTTT.

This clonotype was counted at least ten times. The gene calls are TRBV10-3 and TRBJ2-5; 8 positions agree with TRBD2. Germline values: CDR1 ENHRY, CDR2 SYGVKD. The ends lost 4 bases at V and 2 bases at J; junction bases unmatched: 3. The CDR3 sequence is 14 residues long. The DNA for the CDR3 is TGTGCCATCAGTGCGGGGGGGAATCAAGAGACCCAGTACTTC. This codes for CAISAGGNQETQYF.

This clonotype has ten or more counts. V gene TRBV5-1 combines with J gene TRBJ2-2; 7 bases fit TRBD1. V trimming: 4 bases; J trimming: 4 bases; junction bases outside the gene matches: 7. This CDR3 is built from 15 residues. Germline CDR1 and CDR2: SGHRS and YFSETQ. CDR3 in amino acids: CASSPQGRGTGELFF. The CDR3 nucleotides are TGCGCCAGCAGCCCACAGGGGAGAGGCACCGGGGAGCTGTTTTTT.